A single sample gave rise to the 14 T cell receptor beta chains below, sequenced in a study. MiXCR, run by TCRdb on the 5' RACE reads, gives a single entry per CDR3 protein. The table records around 34,000 distinct CDR3 sequences, around 27% of them present only once. Tregs were sorted as CD4+CD25+CD127-/low cells. Sequenced sample: tumor-infiltrating Tregs sorted from the breast tumor. The receptors originated from a female donor with breast cancer.

This clonotype has more than one count but fewer than ten. The chain couples TRBV6-5 to TRBJ2-3; D could derive from TRBD1 or TRBD2 (5 bases each). This CDR3 spans 17 amino acids. In germline, CDR1 is MNHEY, CDR2 SVGAGI. The V end was cut by 0 bases, the J end by 1 base, with 14 bases between. This chain's CDR3 is CASSYSEDKAGTDTQYF. The CDR3 DNA follows: TGTGCCAGCAGTTACTCGGAGGACAAGGCGGGCACAGATACGCAGTATTTT.

Here the CDR3 DNA reads TGTGCCAGCAGTTTTTTAGGTGTTAATCAGCCCCAGCATTTT. Translated, it gives CASSFLGVNQPQHF. The J gene is TRBJ1-5, the V gene TRBV12-3 or TRBV12-4; no clear D. There are 14 residues in the CDR3. V was cut by 3 bases and J by 4 bases, with 10 bases left in between.

This clonotype was seen repeatedly, ten times or more. The chain is built from TRBV3-1 and TRBJ2-1; a weak D match, TRBD1 (5 bases). The CDR3 spans 16 residues. Germline CDR1 LGHDT, CDR2 YNNKEL (reference sequence). Between the trimmed V and J ends, which lost 0 bases and 8 bases, there was a span of 17 bases. In DNA, the CDR3 is TGTGCCAGCAGCCAAGATTGGGGCCTACATGGCGATGAGCAGTTCTTC. It is translated as CASSQDWGLHGDEQFF.

This clonotype was seen at least ten times. J is TRBJ2-1 and V is TRBV7-3; TRBD1 or TRBD2 may be the D gene (5 bases each). Germline values: CDR1 SGHTA, CDR2 FQGTGA. There are 12 residues in the CDR3. Trimming pared 3 bases from V and 10 bases from J, leaving 10 bases between. CDR3 residues: CASSFSGDEQFF. As DNA, the CDR3 is TGTGCCAGCAGCTTTAGTGGGGACGAGCAGTTCTTC.

By its share, this clonotype is medium-sized. This chain links TRBV6-5 with TRBJ1-5; D not resolved. Germline V CDR1 and CDR2: MNHEY, SVGAGI. The V end lost 2 bases, the J end lost 4 bases, and 6 bases lay between the germline ends. The CDR3 runs 13 residues. The CDR3 nucleotides read TGTGCCAGCAGTTACACCGCAAATCAGCCCCAGCATTTT. Translated: CASSYTANQPQHF.

In its sample, this clonotype was seen a few times. The chain combines TRBV3-1 with TRBJ2-1, with D perhaps TRBD2 (5 bases). The CDR3 runs 17 residues. V was clipped by 4 bases and J by 4 bases, with 20 bases between them. Germline lookup yields CDR1 LGHDT and CDR2 YNNKEL (reference sequence). The CDR3 is CASSPFLTVSGYNEQFF. Here the CDR3 DNA reads TGTGCCAGCAGCCCCTTTTTAACCGTCAGCGGTTACAATGAGCAGTTCTTC.

This clonotype was detected only a few times. The V and J genes are TRBV20-1 and TRBJ2-2; a possible D gene is TRBD2 (5 bases). Trimming took 3 bases from V and 7 from J, leaving 12 bases between them. CDR3 size: 13 residues. CDR1 DFQATT and CDR2 SNEGSKA come from the germline V gene (reference sequence). CDR3 region: CSASRGFFGELFF. CDR3 coding DNA: TGCAGTGCTAGTCGAGGGTTCTTCGGGGAGCTGTTTTTT.

At least ten counts were recorded for this clonotype. The chain is built from TRBV29-1 and TRBJ2-1; the match to TRBD1 covers 9 bases. The CDR3 has 14 residues. The germline CDR1 and CDR2 sequences are SQVTM and ANQGSEA. V gave up 7 bases and J gave up 6 bases; unmatched junction bases: 10. The CDR3 DNA follows: TGCAGCGGATGGGGGGACAGGGATGGCAATGAGCAGTTCTTC. This sequence encodes CSGWGDRDGNEQFF.

The chain has TRBV4-1 and TRBJ2-4; 7 nucleotides agree with TRBD1. After removal of 4 bases from V and 8 bases from J, the junction contained 14 bases not matched to a gene. The CDR3 spans 16 residues. Per germline, CDR1 MGHRA and CDR2 YSYEKL. The DNA of the CDR3 is TGCGCCAGCAGCCGGGGACAGTTAGGGGGCATGGACATTCAGTACTTC. Translated: CASSRGQLGGMDIQYF.

The chain has TRBV6-6 and TRBJ1-5; D remains unclear. V was pared by 7 bases and J by 0 bases, with 10 bases between. Germline V gene lookup returns CDR1 MNHNY and CDR2 SVGAGI (reference sequence). The CDR3 is 14 residues long. The CDR3 reads CASNRGDSNQPQHF. In nucleotides, the CDR3 is TGTGCCAGCAATCGCGGGGATAGCAATCAGCCCCAGCATTTT.

Only a few counts were recorded for this clonotype. The chain is built from TRBV10-3 and TRBJ1-1; D may be TRBD1 (6 bases). The germline V gene encodes CDR1 ENHRY and CDR2 SYGVKD. V lost 3 bases and J 5 bases, leaving 13 bases between the germline ends. The CDR3 covers 14 residues. The CDR3 DNA reads as TGTGCCATCAGTGACCCCGGGACAAGAACTGAAGCTTTCTTT. Amino acids: CAISDPGTRTEAFF.

In this sample, this clonotype turned up many times. The rearrangement joins TRBV25-1 to TRBJ1-1; 8 bases map to TRBD1. The V and J ends lost 8 bases and 3 bases, in that order; junction bases with no gene match: 2. Germline CDR1 and CDR2: MGHDK and SYGVNS. This CDR3 has 12 residues. The CDR3 nucleotides are TGTGCCAGCGGACAGGGTTACACTGAAGCTTTCTTT. Protein sequence: CASGQGYTEAFF.

Notes on this clonotype: This could be a read error, since a much larger clone is one nucleotide away. The chain employs TRBV2 and TRBJ2-7; unclear D gene. Germline-derived CDR1 and CDR2 are SNHLY and FYNNEI. This CDR3 is built from 15 residues. Trimming removed 5 bases at V and 0 bases at J, with 14 bases between. The CDR3 loop reads CASSKMRHISYEQYF. DNA for the CDR3: TGTGCCAGCAGTAAGATGCGGCACATCTCCTACGAGCAGTACTTC.

This sequence joins TRBV20-1 and TRBJ2-1; 11 positions agree with TRBD2. V lost 0 bases to trimming and J lost 2 bases; unmatched junction nucleotides: 6. Germline lookup yields CDR1 DFQATT and CDR2 SNEGSKA (reference sequence). The CDR3 is made up of 17 amino acids. Here the CDR3 reads CSAREISGRDAYNEQFF. In nucleotides, the CDR3 is TGCAGTGCTAGAGAGATTAGCGGGAGGGACGCCTACAATGAGCAGTTCTTC.